This T cell receptor (beta chain) derives from a study of blood T cell repertoires in COVID-19. Study as a whole: Sources were T cells, B-cell-depleted T cells, or PBMCs; the material itself was cDNA or gDNA.

This CDR3 is built from 14 residues. Trimming pared 6 bases from V and 1 base from J, leaving 12 bases between. Germline-derived CDR1 and CDR2 are MNHNY and SVGAGI (reference sequence). Authors' methods: Using reference gene primer amplification, nucleated cell counts were estimated. TCRdb keeps only in-frame clones here, not all; method: immunoSEQ multiplex PCR. V and J calls and clone size are those listed in that table; D and trimming were worked out from the DNA. The repertoire holds fewer than 65,000 clones, with approximately 90% as singletons. This receptor was identified in a man between 45 and 60 years old with acute or convalescent COVID-19. The chain uses TRBV6-6 and TRBJ1-1, with D tentatively TRBD1 (6 bases). Sequencing used peripheral blood. Here the CDR3 reads CASRETTGNTEAFF. Written as DNA, the CDR3 is TGTGCCAGCAGGGAAACGACAGGGAACACTGAAGCTTTCTTT.